Listed below are T cell receptor beta chains from one sample, sequenced in a study of blood T cell repertoires in COVID-19. Sequencing was performed with immunoSEQ multiplex PCR; in TCRdb, only in-frame clones are kept and a portion is missing. The sample gives around 250,000 clones, around 84% of which show up once; over 1.5% is in the top ten. The sequencing sample was made of peripheral blood. The receptors derive from a woman between 40 and 50 years old who had recovered from COVID-19. Each CDR3 is given with its conserved first and last residue. A D gene is named only where the DNA matches it firmly. Clone size is stated in some rows and not others, as once, few, many or a class when expanded.

V,size,J,D,DNA,CDR3
TRBV7-8,NA,TRBJ2-7,TRBD1,TGTGCCAGCAGCGTGGGACAGGGCTCGAGGGAGCAGTACTTC,CASSVGQGSREQYF
TRBV21-1,NA,TRBJ1-5,NA,TGTGCCAGCAGCACCGGGCCAGGGGAAATCAATCAGCCCCAGCATTTT,CASSTGPGEINQPQHF
TRBV28,NA,TRBJ1-5,TRBD1,TGTGCCAGCAGTTCCCCGGCAGGGGGTCATCAGCCCCAGCATTTT,CASSSPAGGHQPQHF
TRBV2,few,TRBJ1-1,TRBD1,TGTGCCAGCAGTGCCCGGACAGGGGGCACTGAAGCTTTCTTT,CASSARTGGTEAFF
TRBV7-6,NA,TRBJ2-1,TRBD1,TGTGCCAGCAGCTTATCATCAGGGGGACCTAACTCCTACAATGAGCAGTTCTTC,CASSLSSGGPNSYNEQFF
TRBV15,NA,TRBJ2-1,NA,TGTGCCACCAGCAGAGGGACTCAATCCCCCATGAATGAGCAGTTCTTC,CATSRGTQSPMNEQFF
TRBV7-6,NA,TRBJ1-5,NA,TGTGCCAGCAGCCCCCGGGCGAGGGATCGGGTTCAGCCCCAGCATTTT,CASSPRARDRVQPQHF
TRBV19,NA,TRBJ2-3,TRBD1,TGTGCCAGTAGCCACAGGGGGGACACAGATACGCAGTATTTT,CASSHRGDTDTQYF
TRBV24-1,NA,TRBJ2-1,TRBD2,TGTGCCACCAGTGACCCCGGGACTAGCGGTAATGAGCAGTTCTTC,CATSDPGTSGNEQFF
TRBV28,NA,TRBJ2-5,TRBD1,TGTGCCAGCAGCACAGGGGGATTGGGGACCCAGTACTTC,CASSTGGLGTQYF
TRBV29-1,NA,TRBJ2-7,NA,TGCAGCGTTGAAGAGCCAGACTCGTTCGAGCAGTACTTC,CSVEEPDSFEQYF
TRBV2,NA,TRBJ2-3,NA,TGTGCCAGCAGTGAAGCGGTTAGTTACACAGATACGCAGTATTTT,CASSEAVSYTDTQYF
TRBV2,NA,TRBJ1-1,NA,TGTGCCAGCAGATCCCTACAGGGATTGGCAGCTTTCTTT,CASRSLQGLAAFF
TRBV12-3/TRBV12-4,NA,TRBJ2-5,NA,TGTGCCAGCAAGAGGACAGAAGAGACCCAGTACTTC,CASKRTEETQYF
TRBV5-1,once,TRBJ2-2,NA,TGCGCCAGCAGCCCCGGGCCCTGGAGGGACACCGGGGAGCTGTTTTTT,CASSPGPWRDTGELFF
TRBV6-4,NA,TRBJ2-2,NA,TGTGCCAGCAGTGACTCCGGGGATGCCGGGGAGCTGTTTTTT,CASSDSGDAGELFF
TRBV20-1,once,TRBJ1-6,TRBD1,TGCAGTGCTAGTGCGGGACAGGGGAAATCACCCCTCCACTTT,CSASAGQGKSPLHF
TRBV3-1/TRBV3-2,NA,TRBJ1-1,NA,TGTGCCAGCAGCCTATACTCCAGAGGCAGTGAAGCTTTCTTT,CASSLYSRGSEAFF
TRBV7-6,NA,TRBJ1-5,NA,TGTGCCAGCAGCTTAGCCTCAAGGGCCCGGGAGAATCAGCCCCAGCATTTT,CASSLASRARENQPQHF
TRBV30,NA,TRBJ1-6,NA,TGTGCCTGGGGAGGAGGGGGAATTGGATCACCCCTCCACTTT,CAWGGGGIGSPLHF
TRBV9,NA,TRBJ1-2,TRBD1,TGTGCCAGCAGCGTAGCAGAGACAGGGAGAGGCTACACCTTC,CASSVAETGRGYTF
TRBV7-8,NA,TRBJ2-7,TRBD1,TGTGCCAGTCTGACAGGGCGGGTAGGGGATTTCTACGAGCAGTACTTC,CASLTGRVGDFYEQYF
TRBV2,few,TRBJ1-4,NA,TGTGCCAGCATGCGACAGATAAATGAAAAACTGTTTTTT,CASMRQINEKLFF
TRBV29-1,NA,TRBJ2-3,NA,TGCAGCGTTGCGCGGGGGCCGAGAACAGATACGCAGTATTTT,CSVARGPRTDTQYF
TRBV6-1,NA,TRBJ2-7,NA,TGTGCCAGCAGTGAAGCGCTCGCATACACCTACGAGCAGTACTTC,CASSEALAYTYEQYF
TRBV9,NA,TRBJ2-1,TRBD1,TGTGCCAGCAGCGTAGAAGGAGGACAGGGGCAGTTCTTC,CASSVEGGQGQFF
TRBV4-1,NA,TRBJ2-7,NA,TGCGCCAGCAGCCAAGATGGCAGTTTCTACGAGCAGTACTTC,CASSQDGSFYEQYF
TRBV19,few,TRBJ1-6,NA,TGTGCCAGTAGTATACAAAGACCGGGTTCACCCCTCCACTTT,CASSIQRPGSPLHF
TRBV5-6,few,TRBJ1-6,TRBD1,TGTGCCAGCAGCTCACTGTCCAGGGGGTTTAGGTCACCCCTCCACTTT,CASSSLSRGFRSPLHF
TRBV11-2,few,TRBJ1-4,NA,TGTGCCAGCAGCACCACCCGTGGCAGGGCCTTGGGTGAAAAACTGTTTTTT,CASSTTRGRALGEKLFF
TRBV30,NA,TRBJ2-1,TRBD2,TGTGCCTGGACTGGCACTAGCGGGGGGGGCTCCTACAATGAGCAGTTCTTC,CAWTGTSGGGSYNEQFF
TRBV30,NA,TRBJ1-4,NA,TGTGCCTGGAGTGTACTTGCAACTAATGAAAAACTGTTTTTT,CAWSVLATNEKLFF
TRBV5-4,few,TRBJ1-4,NA,TGTGCCAGCAGCCCTTCCGGGGGGAGGAGTGAAAAACTGTTTTTT,CASSPSGGRSEKLFF
TRBV6-5,NA,TRBJ2-7,NA,TGTGCCAGCAGTTACTCTTGGCAGGGGGGTAGCGAGCAGTACTTC,CASSYSWQGGSEQYF
TRBV15,NA,TRBJ1-2,NA,TGTGCCACCAGCAGAGATCTAGGTGTAGGCTACACCTTC,CATSRDLGVGYTF
TRBV30,NA,TRBJ1-6,NA,TGTGCCTGGCGAGACAGACTAACTAATTCACCCCTCCACTTT,CAWRDRLTNSPLHF
TRBV2,NA,TRBJ1-2,NA,TGTGCCAGCAGTAACAGGGCCTATGGCTACACCTTC,CASSNRAYGYTF
TRBV18,NA,TRBJ2-3,NA,TGTGCCAGCTCACCGCCTGCTCAGGATACGCAGTATTTT,CASSPPAQDTQYF
TRBV11-3,NA,TRBJ1-2,NA,TGTGCCAGCAGCTCGGGGATGTATGGCTACACCTTC,CASSSGMYGYTF
TRBV5-1,NA,TRBJ1-6,NA,TGCGCCAGCAGCCGACCGGGATCCAGATCACCCCTCCACTTT,CASSRPGSRSPLHF
TRBV6-5,NA,TRBJ1-5,NA,TGTGCCAGCAGCTGGAGTAGCAATCAGCCCCAGCATTTT,CASSWSSNQPQHF
TRBV9,NA,TRBJ2-1,NA,TGTGCCAGCAGCGTAGGAGGTCAGAGATACAATGAGCAGTTCTTC,CASSVGGQRYNEQFF
TRBV2,NA,TRBJ2-1,TRBD2,TGTGCCAGCAGTGTCTTGACTAGCGACAATGAGCAGTTCTTC,CASSVLTSDNEQFF
TRBV5-4,NA,TRBJ1-1,TRBD1,TGTGCCAGCAGCTTGGACTACAGGGGAAACACTGAAGCTTTCTTT,CASSLDYRGNTEAFF
TRBV15,NA,TRBJ2-2,TRBD1,TGTGCCACCAGCAGAACTCTGACAGGGGGCACCGGGGAGCTGTTTTTT,CATSRTLTGGTGELFF
TRBV7-9,NA,TRBJ1-4,NA,TGTGCCAGCAGCTACGGACAGCCTAATGAAAAACTGTTTTTT,CASSYGQPNEKLFF
TRBV6-4,few,TRBJ2-3,TRBD1,TGTGCCAGCAGTGAGGGACAGGGGATAGATACGCAGTATTTT,CASSEGQGIDTQYF
TRBV29-1,NA,TRBJ1-4,TRBD1,TGCAGCTCCAGGGACAGGCGGCAGGAGGGGACTAATGAAAAACTGTTTTTT,CSSRDRRQEGTNEKLFF
TRBV11-2,NA,TRBJ1-4,TRBD1,TGTGCCAGCAGCTCCCTCCGGGACAGGGAAGACCTAGAAAAACTGTTTTTT,CASSSLRDREDLEKLFF
TRBV14,NA,TRBJ2-7,TRBD1,TGTGCCAGCAGCCCCGGACAGGACCAGGGCGGGTCCTACGAGCAGTACTTC,CASSPGQDQGGSYEQYF
TRBV5-1,NA,TRBJ2-2,TRBD1,TGCGCCAGCAGCTTCGGGACAGCTAACACCGGGGAGCTGTTTTTT,CASSFGTANTGELFF
TRBV6-6,once,TRBJ2-5,TRBD1,TGTGCCAGCAGTGGACGACAGGGGACGGAGACCCAGTACTTC,CASSGRQGTETQYF
TRBV13,NA,TRBJ1-1,NA,TGTGCCAGCAGCTTAACCGGTGGTGAAGCTTTCTTT,CASSLTGGEAFF
TRBV2,NA,TRBJ1-4,NA,TGTGCCAGCAGTAAATCTGGGCCGGCAACTAATGAAAAACTGTTTTTT,CASSKSGPATNEKLFF